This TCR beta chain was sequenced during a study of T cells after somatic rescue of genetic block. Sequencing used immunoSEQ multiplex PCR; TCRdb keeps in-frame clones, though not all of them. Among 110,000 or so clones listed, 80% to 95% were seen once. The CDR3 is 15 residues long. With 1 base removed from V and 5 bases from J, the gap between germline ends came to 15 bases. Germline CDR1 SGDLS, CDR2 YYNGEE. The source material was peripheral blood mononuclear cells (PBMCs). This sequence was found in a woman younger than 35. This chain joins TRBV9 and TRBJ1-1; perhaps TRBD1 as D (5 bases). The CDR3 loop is CASSVTGLPLTEAFF. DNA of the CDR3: TGTGCCAGCAGCGTAACAGGCCTTCCGTTGACTGAAGCTTTCTTT.